This T cell receptor (beta chain) was sequenced during a study of T cell responses to AZD1222 COVID-19 vaccine. TCRdb's table, derived via immunoSEQ multiplex PCR, lists solely in-frame clones and lacks some. The sample lists under 100,000 clones, roughly 84% seen once, with 2.5% to 3.5% in the top ten. V lost 2 bases and J lost 2, with 10 bases in between. Germline CDR1 and CDR2: SGHTA and FQGNSA. This CDR3 has 16 residues. The specimen comprised peripheral blood, sampled on day 0 of AZD1222 vaccination. The sequence was obtained from an adult in good health. The chain combines TRBV7-2 with TRBJ1-6, with D possibly matching TRBD1 (5 bases). CDR3 residues: CASSLNRGTYNSPLHF. CDR3 sequence (DNA): TGTGCCAGCAGCTTAAATAGGGGTACCTATAATTCACCCCTCCACTTT.